These 19 T cell receptor beta chains were all obtained from the same sample, sequenced in a study of shared clonotypes between healthy human individuals. Method: immunoSEQ multiplex PCR; TCRdb's copy keeps in-frame clones and lacks some. The table includes approximately 640,000 clones, around 90% detected once. The sample was memory CD8+ T cells from PBMCs. Subset here: CD45RO+ cells pooled with CCR7-negative TemRA cells. The receptors derive from a man aged 18 to 30 in good health. Some clones in this sample may be carry-over from other donors' samples.

In DNA, the CDR3 is TGTGCCAGTAGTATTATAACTAGCGGGAGCCTCGAGCAGTACTTC. Translation gives CASSIITSGSLEQYF. This rearrangement joins TRBV19 to TRBJ2-7, with TRBD2 identical over 11 bases. The germline gives CDR1 LNHDA, CDR2 SQIVND (reference sequence). The CDR3 covers 15 residues. J lost 6 bases, V lost 3 bases, and 7 bases had no gene match.

The genes are TRBV19 and TRBJ2-7; TRBD1 aligns across 10 bases. Looked up from germline, CDR1 is LNHDA and CDR2 is SQIVND (reference sequence). Trimming cost V 5 bases and J 3 bases; bases outside gene matches: 7. This CDR3 has 15 amino acids. This CDR3 is CASSPGTGVFYEQYF. In DNA, the CDR3 is TGTGCCAGTAGTCCCGGGACAGGGGTGTTCTACGAGCAGTACTTC.

This chain joins TRBV11-2 and TRBJ2-3; D remains unclear. CDR3 length equals 16 residues. Germline V gene sequence: CDR1 SGHAT, CDR2 FQNNGV. V was cut by 6 bases and J by 1 base, with 17 bases left in between. CDR3 loop: CASRPGSTLGTDTQYF. CDR3 DNA: TGTGCCAGCAGGCCGGGTTCTACGCTCGGCACAGATACGCAGTATTTT.

V and J are TRBV18 and TRBJ2-5; 12 bases fit TRBD1. The CDR3 has 18 residues. Losses at the gene ends were 2 bases for V and 0 bases for J; bases not matched to a gene: 7. The V gene's germline CDR1 is KGHSH and CDR2 LQKENI. CDR3 protein: CASSPWDRGLSYQETQYF. CDR3 DNA: TGTGCCAGCTCACCATGGGACAGGGGGCTCTCGTACCAAGAGACCCAGTACTTC. Full variable domain (missing parts from reference TRBV18 and TRBJ2-5): NAGVMQNPRHLVRRRGQEARLRCSPMKGHSHVYWYRQLPEEGLKFMVYLQKENIIDESGMPKERFSAEFPKEGPSILRIQQVVRGDSAAYFCASSPWDRGLSYQETQYFGPGTRLLVL.

This clone occurred once. V and J are TRBV4-3 and TRBJ2-1; D is perhaps TRBD2 (5 bases). CDR1 and CDR2 from the germline V gene are LGHNA and YSLEER. Trimming pared 0 bases from V and 5 bases from J, leaving 14 bases between. This CDR3 has 16 amino acids. The CDR3 loop is CASSQDSVIGNNEQFF. DNA of the CDR3: TGCGCCAGCAGCCAAGATTCGGTGATCGGGAACAATGAGCAGTTCTTC.

This rearrangement joins TRBV7-2 to TRBJ1-1; 9 bases agree with TRBD1. Germline lookup yields CDR1 SGHTA and CDR2 FQGNSA. The ends lost 4 bases at V and 2 bases at J; junction bases unmatched: 2. The CDR3 has 14 residues. The CDR3 sequence: CASSWTGVNTEAFF. The CDR3 nucleotides read TGTGCCAGCAGCTGGACAGGGGTCAACACTGAAGCTTTCTTT.

The chain is built from TRBV6-1 and TRBJ1-4, with a possible D match to TRBD1 (6 bases). The length of the CDR3 is 16 residues. Germline V gene data show CDR1 as MNHNS and CDR2 as SASEGT. Trimming removed 3 bases from V and 5 bases from J, with 16 bases in between. CDR3 sequence (DNA): TGTGCCAGCAGTGAGGGACAATACTTAGGGAATGAAAAACTGTTTTTT. It yields the protein CASSEGQYLGNEKLFF.

There are a few counts of this clone. The CDR3 loop is CASSEAENTGELFF. CDR3 DNA: TGTGCCAGTAGTGAGGCGGAGAACACCGGGGAGCTGTTTTTT. The chain carries TRBV19 and TRBJ2-2; D call uncertain. V was clipped by 5 bases and J by 1 base, with 8 bases between them. From germline, CDR1 is LNHDA and CDR2 SQIVND (reference sequence). The CDR3 is 14 amino acids.

The chain employs TRBV4-3 and TRBJ2-7; possibly TRBD1 for D (6 bases). The ends were cut back, 3 bases at V and 6 bases at J, with 15 bases in the middle. The V gene's germline CDR1 is LGHNA and CDR2 YSLEER. The CDR3 sequence is 14 residues long. CDR3 region: CASSQLPGVREQYF. CDR3 sequence (DNA): TGCGCCAGCAGCCAGCTACCAGGGGTGCGCGAGCAGTACTTC.

The count of this clone is one. V is TRBV4-2 and J is TRBJ2-1, with unresolved D. V lost 0 bases, J lost 6 bases, and 18 bases lay in between. The CDR3 runs to 17 residues. Germline values: CDR1 LGHNA, CDR2 YNFKEQ. The CDR3 protein is CASSQDFEATRLNEQFF. The CDR3 DNA reads TGTGCCAGCAGCCAAGATTTCGAGGCTACCCGTCTCAATGAGCAGTTCTTC.

The chain combines TRBV29-1 with TRBJ2-7; D assignment may be TRBD1 or TRBD2 (5 bases each). The V end lost 4 bases, the J end lost 2 bases, and 18 bases lay between the germline ends. Germline lookup yields CDR1 SQVTM and CDR2 ANQGSEA. CDR3 length: 15 residues. DNA for the CDR3: TGCAGCGTTGCTGAAAACTGGGGGACCACCTACGAGCAGTACTTC. Translating it yields CSVAENWGTTYEQYF.

V is TRBV9 and J is TRBJ2-7, with 7 bases matching TRBD1. This CDR3 has 14 amino acids. Germline V gene data show CDR1 as SGDLS and CDR2 as YYNGEE. J was trimmed by 1 base and V by 2 bases; bases with no gene match: 3. The CDR3 DNA reads as TGTGCCAGCAGCGTCCAGGGACAGTCCTACGAGCAGTACTTC. This encodes CASSVQGQSYEQYF.

This rearrangement joins TRBV4-1 to TRBJ2-3, with D maybe TRBD2 (5 bases). CDR1 and CDR2 from the germline V gene are MGHRA and YSYEKL. The CDR3 is 16 amino acids. V dropped 0 bases and J dropped 8 bases, with 18 bases sitting between them. The CDR3 bases are TGCGCCAGCAGCCAAGATCGGCCCGGGAAGGAAGGTACGCAGTATTTT. Translated, it gives CASSQDRPGKEGTQYF.

The chain has TRBV7-6 and TRBJ2-7; D unresolved. Trimming left V 5 bases short and J 2 bases short, with 10 bases between. CDR3 length: 13 residues. Per germline, CDR1 SGHVS and CDR2 FNYEAQ. CDR3 sequence: CASSTEPTYEQYF. The CDR3 DNA sequence: TGTGCCAGCAGCACAGAACCCACCTACGAGCAGTACTTC.

The chain carries TRBV5-1 and TRBJ1-1; TRBD1 aligns across 9 bases. This CDR3 is 18 amino acids long. Trimming removed 4 bases from V and 5 bases from J; junction bases left unmatched: 18. The germline CDR1 and CDR2 sequences are SGHRS and YFSETQ. The CDR3, as DNA: TGCGCCAGCAGCCCCCGGGTGGGCGAACAGGGGGCTCGGACTGAAGCTTTCTTT. Its translation is CASSPRVGEQGARTEAFF. Full variable domain (rest looked up from reference TRBV5-1 and TRBJ1-1): KAGVTQTPRYLIKTRGQQVTLSCSPISGHRSVSWYQQTPGQGLQFLFEYFSETQRNKGNFPGRFSGRQFSNSRSEMNVSTLELGDSALYLCASSPRVGEQGARTEAFFGQGTRLTVV.

The J gene is TRBJ1-5, the V gene TRBV11-2; D is perhaps TRBD1 (5 bases). CDR3 length: 16 amino acids. The germline gives CDR1 SGHAT, CDR2 FQNNGV. Trimming removed 0 bases at V and 7 bases at J, with 16 bases between. The CDR3 loop is CASSLDWGRVGQPQHF. Written as DNA, the CDR3 is TGTGCCAGCAGCTTAGATTGGGGCAGGGTCGGGCAGCCCCAGCATTTT.

This chain joins TRBV11-2 and TRBJ2-7; 9 nucleotides agree with TRBD2. The CDR3 totals 15 residues. With V trimmed by 5 bases and J by 2 bases, 7 bases remained unmatched. Germline lookup yields CDR1 SGHAT and CDR2 FQNNGV. CDR3 coding DNA: TGTGCCAGCAGCGCCGGGACTAGCTTAACCTACGAGCAGTACTTC. Translated, it gives CASSAGTSLTYEQYF.

The chain carries TRBV27 and TRBJ2-7; TRBD2 might be the D (5 bases). Germline V lookup: CDR1 MNHEY, CDR2 SMNVEV (reference sequence). CDR3 length: 13 amino acids. V was shortened by 4 bases and J by 9 bases, with 16 bases between the two germline ends. Written as DNA, the CDR3 is TGTGCCAGCAGTTCCGCCAACCACGAGGGGCAGTACTTC. Protein: CASSSANHEGQYF.

CDR3 nucleotide sequence: TGTGCCAGCAGTTCACTTCCCGCTAGCGGGCGCGCAGATACGCAGTATTTT. This encodes CASSSLPASGRADTQYF. The rearrangement joins TRBV28 to TRBJ2-3, with 8 bases identical to TRBD2. The CDR3 has 17 residues. Per the germline V gene, CDR1 is MDHEN and CDR2 is SYDVKM. V shed 4 bases, J shed 4 bases, and the junction held 13 bases outside the gene matches.